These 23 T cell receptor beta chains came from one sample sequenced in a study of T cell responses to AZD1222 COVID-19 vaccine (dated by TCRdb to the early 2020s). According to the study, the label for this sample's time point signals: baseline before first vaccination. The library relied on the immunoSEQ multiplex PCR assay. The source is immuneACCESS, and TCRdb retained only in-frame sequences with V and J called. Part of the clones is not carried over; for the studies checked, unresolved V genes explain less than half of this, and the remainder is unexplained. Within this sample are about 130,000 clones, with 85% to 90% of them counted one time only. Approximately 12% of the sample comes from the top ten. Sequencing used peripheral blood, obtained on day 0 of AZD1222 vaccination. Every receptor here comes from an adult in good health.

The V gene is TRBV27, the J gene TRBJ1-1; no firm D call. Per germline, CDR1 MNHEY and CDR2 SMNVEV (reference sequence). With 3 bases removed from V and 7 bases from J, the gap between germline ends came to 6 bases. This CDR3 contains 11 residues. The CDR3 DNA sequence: TGTGCCAGCAGTTTGGGGAATGAAGCTTTCTTT. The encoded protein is CASSLGNEAFF.

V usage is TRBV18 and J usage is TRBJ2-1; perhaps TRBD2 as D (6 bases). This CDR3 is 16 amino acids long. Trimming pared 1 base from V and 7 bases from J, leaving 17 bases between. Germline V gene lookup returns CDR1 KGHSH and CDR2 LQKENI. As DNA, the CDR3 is TGTGCCAGCTCACCACGCCCAGGCGGGATGGGTAATGAGCAGTTCTTC. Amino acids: CASSPRPGGMGNEQFF.

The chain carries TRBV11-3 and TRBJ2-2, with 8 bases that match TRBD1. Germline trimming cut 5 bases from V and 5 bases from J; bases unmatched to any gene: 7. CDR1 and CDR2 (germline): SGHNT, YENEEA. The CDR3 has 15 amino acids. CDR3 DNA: TGTGCCAGCAGCCTTGGCCAGGGGGCAACCGGGGAGCTGTTTTTT. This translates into CASSLGQGATGELFF.

CDR3 coding DNA: TGTGCCAGCAGGAGGATGAGGGGAAACACCATATATTTT. Protein sequence: CASRRMRGNTIYF. The genes are TRBV2 and TRBJ1-3, with D unclear. Germline CDR1 SNHLY, CDR2 FYNNEI. Trimming removed 6 bases from V and 4 bases from J, with 10 bases in between. The CDR3 has 13 residues.

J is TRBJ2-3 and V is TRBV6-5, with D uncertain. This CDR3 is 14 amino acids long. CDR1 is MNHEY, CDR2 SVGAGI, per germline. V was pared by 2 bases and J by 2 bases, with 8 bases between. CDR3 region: CASSYALVTDTQYF. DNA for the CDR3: TGTGCCAGCAGTTACGCTTTAGTCACAGATACGCAGTATTTT.

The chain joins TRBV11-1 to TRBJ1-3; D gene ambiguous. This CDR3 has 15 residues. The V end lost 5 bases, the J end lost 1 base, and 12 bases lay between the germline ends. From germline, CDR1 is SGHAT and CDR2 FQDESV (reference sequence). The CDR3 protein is CASSRMTSSGNTIYF. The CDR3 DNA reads TGTGCCAGCAGCCGTATGACGAGTTCTGGAAACACCATATATTTT. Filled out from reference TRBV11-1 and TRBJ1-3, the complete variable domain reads EAEVAQSPRYKITEKSQAVAFWCDPISGHATLYWYRQILGQGPELLVQFQDESVVDDSQLPKDRFSAERLKGVDSTLKIQPAELGDSAMYLCASSRMTSSGNTIYFGEGSWLTVV.

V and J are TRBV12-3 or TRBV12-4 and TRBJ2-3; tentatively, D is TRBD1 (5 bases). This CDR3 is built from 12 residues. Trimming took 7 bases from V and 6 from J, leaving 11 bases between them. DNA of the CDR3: TGTGCCAGCATCCAATCAGGGGATACGCAGTATTTT. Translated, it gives CASIQSGDTQYF.

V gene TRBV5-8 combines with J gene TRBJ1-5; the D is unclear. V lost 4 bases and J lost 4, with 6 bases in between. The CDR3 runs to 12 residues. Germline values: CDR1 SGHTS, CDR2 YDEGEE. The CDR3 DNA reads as TGTGCCAGCAGCCCGGATAATCAGCCCCAGCATTTT. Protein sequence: CASSPDNQPQHF. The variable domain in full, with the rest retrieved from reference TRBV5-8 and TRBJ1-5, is EAGVTQSPTHLIKTRGQQATLRCSPISGHTSVYWYQQALGLGLQFLLWYDEGEERNRGNFPPRFSGRQFPNYSSELNVNALELEDSALYLCASSPDNQPQHFGDGTRLSIL.

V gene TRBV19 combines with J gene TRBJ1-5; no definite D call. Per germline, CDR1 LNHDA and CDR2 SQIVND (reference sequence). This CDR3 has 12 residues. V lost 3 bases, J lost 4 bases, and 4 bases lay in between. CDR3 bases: TGTGCCAGTAGTATCCCGAATCAGCCCCAGCATTTT. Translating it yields CASSIPNQPQHF.

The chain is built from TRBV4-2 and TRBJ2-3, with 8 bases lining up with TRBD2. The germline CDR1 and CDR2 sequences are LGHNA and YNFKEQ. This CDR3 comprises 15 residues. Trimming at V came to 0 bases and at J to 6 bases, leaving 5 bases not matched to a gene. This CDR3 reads CASSQELGGADTQYF. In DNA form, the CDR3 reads TGTGCCAGCAGCCAAGAACTCGGGGGGGCCGATACGCAGTATTTT.

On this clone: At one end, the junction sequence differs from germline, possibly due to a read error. The CDR3 loop is CASSNSGTGVPFF. The CDR3 bases are TGTGCCAGCAGTAACTCCGGGACAGGGGTCCCTTTCTTT. The V and J genes are TRBV6-5 and TRBJ1-1; TRBD1 aligns across 10 bases. Germline values: CDR1 MNHEY, CDR2 SVGAGI. The CDR3 sequence is 13 residues long.

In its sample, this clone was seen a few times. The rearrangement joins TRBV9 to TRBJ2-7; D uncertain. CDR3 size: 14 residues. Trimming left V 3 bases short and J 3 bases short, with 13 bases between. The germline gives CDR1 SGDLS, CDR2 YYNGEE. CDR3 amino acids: CASSGKTWDYEQYF. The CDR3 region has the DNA TGTGCCAGCAGCGGAAAGACGTGGGACTACGAGCAGTACTTC.

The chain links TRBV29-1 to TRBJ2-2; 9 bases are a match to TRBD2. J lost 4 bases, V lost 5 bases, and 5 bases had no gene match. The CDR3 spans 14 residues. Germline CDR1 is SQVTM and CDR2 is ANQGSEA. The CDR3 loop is CSVSEREVTGELFF. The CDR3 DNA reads TGCAGCGTTTCAGAGCGGGAGGTCACCGGGGAGCTGTTTTTT.

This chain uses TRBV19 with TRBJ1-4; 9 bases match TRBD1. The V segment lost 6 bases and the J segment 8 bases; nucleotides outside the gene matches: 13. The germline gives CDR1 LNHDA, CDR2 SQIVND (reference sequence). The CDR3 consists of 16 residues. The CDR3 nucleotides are TGTGCCAGTAGGGGGGGACAGGGAGGGTCGCGGGAAAAACTGTTTTTT. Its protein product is CASRGGQGGSREKLFF.

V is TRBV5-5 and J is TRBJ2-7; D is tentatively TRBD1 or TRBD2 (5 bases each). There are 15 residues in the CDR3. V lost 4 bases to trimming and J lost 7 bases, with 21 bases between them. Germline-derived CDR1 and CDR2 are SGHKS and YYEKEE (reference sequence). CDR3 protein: CASSGPGAVRREQYF. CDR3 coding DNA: TGTGCCAGCAGCGGACCCGGGGCTGTCAGGCGGGAGCAGTACTTC. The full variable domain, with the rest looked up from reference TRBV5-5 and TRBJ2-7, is DAGVTQSPTHLIKTRGQQVTLRCSPISGHKSVSWYQQVLGQGPQFIFQYYEKEERGRGNFPDRFSARQFPNYSSELNVNALLLGDSALYLCASSGPGAVRREQYFGPGTRLTVT.

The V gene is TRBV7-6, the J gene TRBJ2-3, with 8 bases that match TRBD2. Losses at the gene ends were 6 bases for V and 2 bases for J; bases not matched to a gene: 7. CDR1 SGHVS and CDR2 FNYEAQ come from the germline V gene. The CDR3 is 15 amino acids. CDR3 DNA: TGTGCCAGCAGAAAGGAAGCGGGAGTCACAGATACGCAGTATTTT. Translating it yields CASRKEAGVTDTQYF.

Written as DNA, the CDR3 is TGTGCCAGCAAGAAAGGGGGCGGAGATGAAAAACTGTTTTTT. It codes for CASKKGGGDEKLFF. The V gene is TRBV28, the J gene TRBJ1-4; 7 bases fit TRBD1. The CDR3 runs to 14 residues. Germline V gene data show CDR1 as MDHEN and CDR2 as SYDVKM. The trim removed 7 bases at V and 6 bases at J, leaving 8 bases unmatched.

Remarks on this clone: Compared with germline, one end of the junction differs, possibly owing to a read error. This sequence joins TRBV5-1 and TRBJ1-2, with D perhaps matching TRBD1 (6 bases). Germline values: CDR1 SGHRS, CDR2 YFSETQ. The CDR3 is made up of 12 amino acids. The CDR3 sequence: CASSLVGGRASF. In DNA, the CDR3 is TGCGCCAGCAGCTTGGTGGGGGGCCGTGCAAGCTTC.

The CDR3 region has the DNA TGTGCCAGCAGTGAAGTGCGGGGGGGCCGGGGCACAGATACGCAGTATTTT. It specifies CASSEVRGGRGTDTQYF. The gene calls are TRBV2 and TRBJ2-3; 9 bases fit TRBD2. CDR3 size: 17 residues. Germline CDR1 reads SNHLY; CDR2 reads FYNNEI. The trim removed 1 base at V and 1 base at J, leaving 6 bases unmatched.

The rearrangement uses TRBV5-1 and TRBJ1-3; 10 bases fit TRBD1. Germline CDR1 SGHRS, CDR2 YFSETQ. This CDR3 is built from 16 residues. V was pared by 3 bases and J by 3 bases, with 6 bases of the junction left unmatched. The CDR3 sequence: CASSSQGQGYGNTIYF. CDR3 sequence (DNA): TGCGCCAGCAGCTCACAGGGACAGGGGTATGGAAACACCATATATTTT.

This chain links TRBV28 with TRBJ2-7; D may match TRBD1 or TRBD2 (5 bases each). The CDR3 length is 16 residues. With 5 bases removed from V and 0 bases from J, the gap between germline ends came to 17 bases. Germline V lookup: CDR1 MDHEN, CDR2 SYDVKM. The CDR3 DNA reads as TGTGCCAGCAGTCCACTACTCCGGGACGGCTCCTACGAGCAGTACTTC. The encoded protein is CASSPLLRDGSYEQYF.

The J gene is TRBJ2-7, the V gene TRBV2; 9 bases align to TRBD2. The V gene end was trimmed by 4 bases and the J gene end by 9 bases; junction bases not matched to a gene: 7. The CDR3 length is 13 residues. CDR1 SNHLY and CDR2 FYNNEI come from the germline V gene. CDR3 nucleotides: TGTGCCAGCAGTGTCGTAGCGGGAGAGGTGCAGTACTTC. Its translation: CASSVVAGEVQYF.

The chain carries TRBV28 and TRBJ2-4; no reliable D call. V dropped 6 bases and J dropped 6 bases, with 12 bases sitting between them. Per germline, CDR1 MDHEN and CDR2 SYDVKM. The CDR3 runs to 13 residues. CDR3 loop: CASSHDTLNIQYF. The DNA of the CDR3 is TGTGCCAGCAGCCATGACACTCTAAACATTCAGTACTTC.